The next 21 T cell receptor beta chains were all read from a single sample in a study of blood T cell repertoires in COVID-19. Repertoires were generated with immunoSEQ multiplex PCR, while TCRdb's copy carries only in-frame clones and drops some. The sample consists of about 110,000 clones, 75% to 90% of them appearing once. Input material: peripheral blood. These receptors were collected from a woman of 80 years or more with acute or convalescent COVID-19.

The rearrangement links TRBV4-1 to TRBJ1-1; D gene uncertain. This CDR3 has 13 residues. Germline CDR1 MGHRA, CDR2 YSYEKL. V lost 1 base, J lost 11 bases, and 14 bases lay in between. DNA for the CDR3: TGCGCCAGCAGCCAAGTGGGCGGGGTTAAGGCTTTCTTT. The encoded protein is CASSQVGGVKAFF.

V is TRBV12-3 or TRBV12-4 and J is TRBJ1-5, with D uncertain. V was pared by 6 bases and J by 3 bases, with 9 bases between. This CDR3 is 13 amino acids long. CDR3 loop: CASSLSPNQPQHF. The DNA for the CDR3 is TGTGCCAGCAGCCTATCGCCCAATCAGCCCCAGCATTTT.

The V gene is TRBV23-1, the J gene TRBJ1-2; D not certain. TRBV23-1 is assigned to the ORF class and has an uncertain function. V dropped 7 bases and J dropped 2 bases, with 17 bases sitting between them. The CDR3 runs to 15 residues. The CDR3 here is CASTSKHSLNYGYTF. The CDR3 region has the DNA TGCGCCAGCACTTCCAAACACAGTCTAAACTATGGCTACACCTTC.

The chain links TRBV10-3 to TRBJ2-5; D might be TRBD2 (6 bases). CDR1 is ENHRY and CDR2 is SYGVKD in the germline V gene. The CDR3 totals 14 residues. V was shortened by 3 bases and J by 0 bases, with 8 bases between the two germline ends. In DNA, the CDR3 is TGTGCCATCAGTGACTGGAGGGACCAAGAGACCCAGTACTTC. It encodes CAISDWRDQETQYF.

The chain combines TRBV18 with TRBJ1-4, with 7 bases identical to TRBD1. Germline V gives CDR1 KGHSH, CDR2 LQKENI. The CDR3 has 15 residues. The trim removed 6 bases at V and 6 bases at J, leaving 10 bases unmatched. The CDR3: CASSPRQGTDEKLFF. The CDR3 nucleotides are TGTGCCAGCTCTCCCAGACAGGGTACGGATGAAAAACTGTTTTTT.

The gene calls are TRBV6-5 and TRBJ1-2; D unclear. V was trimmed by 1 base and J by 6 bases, leaving 18 bases between them. The CDR3 sequence is 16 residues long. Germline lookup yields CDR1 MNHEY and CDR2 SVGAGI. This CDR3 is CASSYWGVGEGDGYTF. CDR3 DNA sequence: TGTGCCAGCAGTTACTGGGGTGTCGGGGAAGGTGATGGCTACACCTTC.

The chain employs TRBV2 and TRBJ2-3; 9 bases are a match to TRBD1. CDR3 length: 15 residues. The J segment lost 2 bases and the V segment lost 7 bases, leaving 7 bases of the junction unmatched. CDR1 is SNHLY, CDR2 FYNNEI, per germline. As DNA, the CDR3 is TGTGCCAGCAACGACAGGGGGACCTTCACAGATACGCAGTATTTT. Amino acids: CASNDRGTFTDTQYF.

V is TRBV27 and J is TRBJ2-3; TRBD1 agrees at 8 bases. V shed 5 bases and J 2 bases; nucleotides not matched to a gene: 6. Germline V CDR1 and CDR2: MNHEY, SMNVEV (reference sequence). The CDR3 runs 15 residues. CDR3 sequence: CASSTSDRVTDTQYF. The CDR3 region has the DNA TGTGCCAGCAGTACCTCGGACAGGGTCACAGATACGCAGTATTTT.

The chain couples TRBV5-1 to TRBJ2-7; 9 bases agree with TRBD1. The CDR3 is 14 amino acids. Germline lookup yields CDR1 SGHRS and CDR2 YFSETQ. J lost 5 bases, V lost 4 bases, and 7 bases had no gene match. CDR3 residues: CASSTDRGIHEQYF. The CDR3 nucleotides read TGCGCCAGCAGCACGGACAGGGGTATCCACGAGCAGTACTTC. The full variable domain, with the rest looked up from reference TRBV5-1 and TRBJ2-7, is KAGVTQTPRYLIKTRGQQVTLSCSPISGHRSVSWYQQTPGQGLQFLFEYFSETQRNKGNFPGRFSGRQFSNSRSEMNVSTLELGDSALYLCASSTDRGIHEQYFGPGTRLTVT.

V gene TRBV6-1 combines with J gene TRBJ2-7; perhaps TRBD2 as D (7 bases). V was clipped by 2 bases and J by 6 bases, with 17 bases between them. The CDR3 has 15 amino acids. Germline V gene lookup returns CDR1 MNHNS and CDR2 SASEGT. This CDR3 is CASSEWAGGAGEQYF. CDR3 sequence (DNA): TGTGCCAGCAGTGAATGGGCTGGGGGGGCAGGCGAGCAGTACTTC.

The rearrangement uses TRBV24-1 and TRBJ2-5; D perhaps matches TRBD2 (6 bases). The CDR3 is 17 amino acids. Germline assignment: CDR1 KGHDR and CDR2 SFDVKD. The V end lost 5 bases, the J end lost 0 bases, and 18 bases lay between the germline ends. The CDR3 sequence: CATSGTGTWENQETQYF. The CDR3 region has the DNA TGTGCCACCAGTGGCACCGGGACTTGGGAAAACCAAGAGACCCAGTACTTC.

The chain couples TRBV5-5 to TRBJ1-1; TRBD1 matches at 9 bases. There are 15 residues in the CDR3. The junction had 3 bases not matched to a gene; V was cut back by 0 bases and J by 3 bases. Looked up from germline, CDR1 is SGHKS and CDR2 is YYEKEE (reference sequence). The DNA of the CDR3 is TGTGCCAGCAGCTTGGACGACAGGGGGTACACTGAAGCTTTCTTT. This encodes CASSLDDRGYTEAFF.

The rearrangement uses TRBV18 and TRBJ2-1; a weak D match, TRBD2 (5 bases). The V end lost 0 bases, the J end lost 6 bases, and 6 bases lay between the germline ends. From germline, CDR1 is KGHSH and CDR2 LQKENI. CDR3 length equals 13 residues. In DNA, the CDR3 is TGTGCCAGCTCACCACCGGGGAGCAATGAGCAGTTCTTC. Protein sequence: CASSPPGSNEQFF. The full variable domain, with the rest looked up from reference TRBV18 and TRBJ2-1, is NAGVMQNPRHLVRRRGQEARLRCSPMKGHSHVYWYRQLPEEGLKFMVYLQKENIIDESGMPKERFSAEFPKEGPSILRIQQVVRGDSAAYFCASSPPGSNEQFFGPGTRLTVL.

This sequence joins TRBV7-9 and TRBJ2-2; 7 bases are shared with TRBD1. The CDR3 is 16 amino acids. V dropped 5 bases and J dropped 0; count of bases not matched to a gene: 6. Germline CDR1 and CDR2: SEHNR and FQNEAQ (reference sequence). CDR3 sequence (DNA): TGTGCCAGCAGCCCGGGACAGATCGCGAACACCGGGGAGCTGTTTTTT. Its protein product is CASSPGQIANTGELFF.

This chain links TRBV28 with TRBJ2-3, with 16 nucleotides matching TRBD2. V lost 4 bases, J lost 8 bases, and 9 bases stayed unmatched. CDR3 length: 17 residues. The germline V gene has CDR1 MDHEN and CDR2 SYDVKM. The CDR3 loop reads CASSSGTSGGVAITQYF. The CDR3 coding sequence is TGTGCCAGCAGTTCTGGGACTAGCGGGGGGGTGGCAATTACGCAGTATTTT.

The CDR3 DNA reads as TGTGCCAGCAGTCCCAGGACAGGGTGGGTTTCACCCCTCCACTTT. Encoded protein: CASSPRTGWVSPLHF. This chain joins TRBV28 and TRBJ1-6; 8 nucleotides align to TRBD1. Germline CDR1 is MDHEN and CDR2 is SYDVKM. Trimming cost V 5 bases and J 9 bases; bases outside gene matches: 9. The CDR3 runs 15 residues.

The chain recombines TRBV4-2 with TRBJ2-5; 11 bases are a match to TRBD2. Germline trimming cut 9 bases from V and 4 bases from J; bases unmatched to any gene: 10. Germline assignment: CDR1 LGHNA and CDR2 YNFKEQ. The CDR3 runs to 15 residues. The CDR3 nucleotides are TGTGCCAGTTACCTCGGGACTAGCGGCGGAGAGACCCAGTACTTC. Protein product: CASYLGTSGGETQYF.

The chain combines TRBV7-6 with TRBJ2-7, with D maybe TRBD2 (5 bases). The CDR3 loop spans 17 amino acids. Germline CDR1 reads SGHVS; CDR2 reads FNYEAQ. Trimming took 1 base from V and 2 from J, leaving 18 bases between them. The CDR3 DNA reads as TGTGCCAGCAGCTTAGGGCCCCCATCGGGGAATCCCTACGAGCAGTACTTC. It yields the protein CASSLGPPSGNPYEQYF.

V usage is TRBV10-3 and J usage is TRBJ2-2, with 8 bases identical to TRBD1. V was clipped by 4 bases and J by 6 bases; unmatched bases: 10. This CDR3 is 16 amino acids long. The germline CDR1 and CDR2 sequences are ENHRY and SYGVKD. Here the CDR3 reads CAISGGQGGLAGELFF. CDR3 nucleotide sequence: TGTGCCATCAGTGGAGGACAGGGAGGTCTTGCCGGGGAGCTGTTTTTT.

The V call is TRBV7-9, the J call TRBJ1-6, with D perhaps TRBD1 (6 bases). V gave up 2 bases and J gave up 5 bases, with 10 bases separating them. CDR1 is SEHNR, CDR2 FQNEAQ, per germline (reference sequence). This CDR3 region has 15 residues. The CDR3 sequence is CASSLSPGDNSPLHF. In nucleotides, the CDR3 is TGTGCCAGCAGCTTAAGTCCAGGGGATAATTCACCCCTCCACTTT.

The CDR3 region is CASSPLSDRADYGYTF. The CDR3 DNA follows: TGTGCCAGCTCACCACTATCTGACAGGGCGGACTATGGCTACACCTTC. The V and J genes are TRBV18 and TRBJ1-2; 7 nucleotides align to TRBD1. V dropped 1 base and J dropped 3; count of bases not matched to a gene: 8. The germline V gene encodes CDR1 KGHSH and CDR2 LQKENI. There are 16 residues in the CDR3.